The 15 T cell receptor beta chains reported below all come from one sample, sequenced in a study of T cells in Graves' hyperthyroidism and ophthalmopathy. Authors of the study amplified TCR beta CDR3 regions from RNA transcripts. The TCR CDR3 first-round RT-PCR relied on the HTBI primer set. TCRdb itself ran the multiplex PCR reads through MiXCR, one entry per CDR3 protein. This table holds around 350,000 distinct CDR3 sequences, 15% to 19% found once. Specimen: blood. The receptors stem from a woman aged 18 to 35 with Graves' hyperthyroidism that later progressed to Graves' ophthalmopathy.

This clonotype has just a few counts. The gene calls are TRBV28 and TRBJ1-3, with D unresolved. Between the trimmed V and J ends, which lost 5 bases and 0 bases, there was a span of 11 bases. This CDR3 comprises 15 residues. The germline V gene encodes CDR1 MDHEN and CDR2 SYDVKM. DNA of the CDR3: TGTGCCAGCAGTCCTGACACCAACTCTGGAAACACCATATATTTT. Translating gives CASSPDTNSGNTIYF.

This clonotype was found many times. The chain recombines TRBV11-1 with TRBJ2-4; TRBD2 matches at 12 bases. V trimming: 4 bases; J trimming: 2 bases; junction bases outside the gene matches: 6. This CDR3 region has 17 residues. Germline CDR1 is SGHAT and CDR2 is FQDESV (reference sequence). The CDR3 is CASSYSGLAGTKNIQYF. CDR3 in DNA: TGTGCCAGCAGCTACTCGGGACTAGCGGGTACCAAAAACATTCAGTACTTC.

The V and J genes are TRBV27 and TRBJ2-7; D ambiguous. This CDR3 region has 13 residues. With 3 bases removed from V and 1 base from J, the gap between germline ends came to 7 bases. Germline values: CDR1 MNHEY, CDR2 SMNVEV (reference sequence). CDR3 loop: CASSLGKSYEQYF. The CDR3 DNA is TGTGCCAGCAGTTTGGGCAAATCCTACGAGCAGTACTTC.

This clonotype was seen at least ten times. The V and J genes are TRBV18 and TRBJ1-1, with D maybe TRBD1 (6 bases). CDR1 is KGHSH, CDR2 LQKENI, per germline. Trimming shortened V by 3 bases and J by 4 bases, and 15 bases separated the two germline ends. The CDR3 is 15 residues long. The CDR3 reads CASSPQGMEGTEAFF. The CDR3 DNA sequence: TGTGCCAGCTCACCCCAGGGGATGGAAGGCACTGAAGCTTTCTTT.

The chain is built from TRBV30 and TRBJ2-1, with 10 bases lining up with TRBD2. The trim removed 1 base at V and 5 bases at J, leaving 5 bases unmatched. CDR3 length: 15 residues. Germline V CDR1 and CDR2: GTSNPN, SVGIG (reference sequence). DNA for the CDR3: TGTGCCTGGAGTGGACTAGCGGGTTCCCACAATGAGCAGTTCTTC. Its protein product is CAWSGLAGSHNEQFF. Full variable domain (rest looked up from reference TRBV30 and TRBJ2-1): SQTIHQWPATLVQPVGSPLSLECTVEGTSNPNLYWYRQAAGRGLQLLFYSVGIGQISSEVPQNLSASRPQDRQFILSSKKLLLSDSGFYLCAWSGLAGSHNEQFFGPGTRLTVL.

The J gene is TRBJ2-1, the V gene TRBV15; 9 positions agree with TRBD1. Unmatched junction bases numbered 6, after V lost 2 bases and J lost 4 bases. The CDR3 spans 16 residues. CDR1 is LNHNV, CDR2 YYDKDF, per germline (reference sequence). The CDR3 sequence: CATSRKHRGRYNEQFF. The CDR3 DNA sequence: TGTGCCACCAGCAGAAAGCACAGGGGGCGGTACAATGAGCAGTTCTTC.

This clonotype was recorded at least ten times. The CDR3 DNA is TGTGCCAGCAGTGATAGACAGCCGGTTGTGTCCTACGAGCAGTACTTC. Its translation: CASSDRQPVVSYEQYF. This chain links TRBV2 with TRBJ2-7; a weak D match, TRBD1 (5 bases). The germline CDR1 and CDR2 sequences are SNHLY and FYNNEI. Trimming shortened V by 3 bases and J by 1 base, and 16 bases separated the two germline ends. CDR3 length equals 16 residues.

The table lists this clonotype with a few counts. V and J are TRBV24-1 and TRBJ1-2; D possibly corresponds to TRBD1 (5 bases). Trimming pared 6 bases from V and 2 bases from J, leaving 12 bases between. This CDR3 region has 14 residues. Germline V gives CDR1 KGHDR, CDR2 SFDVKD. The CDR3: CATSTMGQNYGYTF. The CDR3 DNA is TGTGCCACCAGTACCATGGGGCAAAACTATGGCTACACCTTC.

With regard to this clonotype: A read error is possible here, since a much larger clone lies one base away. The CDR3 sequence is CASSLTTPHEQYF. The CDR3, as DNA: TGTGCCAGCAGCCTCACAACCCCCCACGAGCAGTACTTC. The J gene is TRBJ2-7, the V gene TRBV13; no reliable D call. CDR1 and CDR2 from the germline V gene are PRHDT and FYEKMQ (reference sequence). This CDR3 has 13 amino acids. V lost 5 bases and J 5 bases, leaving 13 bases between the germline ends.

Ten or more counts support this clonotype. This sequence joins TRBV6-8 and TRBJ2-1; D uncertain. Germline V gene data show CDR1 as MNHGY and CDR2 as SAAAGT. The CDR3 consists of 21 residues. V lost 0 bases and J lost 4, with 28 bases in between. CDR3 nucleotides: TGTGCCAGCAGTTACTCTGGAAAAAAACTACCCGGGCCTAAACTGTACAATGAGCAGTTCTTC. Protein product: CASSYSGKKLPGPKLYNEQFF.

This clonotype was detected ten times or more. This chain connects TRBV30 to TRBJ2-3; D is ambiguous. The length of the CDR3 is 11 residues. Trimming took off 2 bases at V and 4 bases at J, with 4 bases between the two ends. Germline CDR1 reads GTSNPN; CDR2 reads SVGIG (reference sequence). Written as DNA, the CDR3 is TGTGCCTGGAGTATGGCAGATACGCAGTATTTT. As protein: CAWSMADTQYF.

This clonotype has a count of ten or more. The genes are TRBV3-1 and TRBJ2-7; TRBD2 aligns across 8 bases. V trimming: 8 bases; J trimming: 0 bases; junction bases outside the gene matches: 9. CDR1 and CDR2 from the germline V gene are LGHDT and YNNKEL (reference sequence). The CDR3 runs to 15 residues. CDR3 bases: TGTGCCAGCCGTCGGGGGGGACAAGGCTCCTACGAGCAGTACTTC. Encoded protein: CASRRGGQGSYEQYF.

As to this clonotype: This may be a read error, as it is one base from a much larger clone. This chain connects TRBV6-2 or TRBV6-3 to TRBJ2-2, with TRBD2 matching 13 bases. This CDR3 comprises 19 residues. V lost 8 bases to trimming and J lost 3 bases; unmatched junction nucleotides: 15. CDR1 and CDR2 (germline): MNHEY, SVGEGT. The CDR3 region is CASRAKRTSGSKDTGELFF. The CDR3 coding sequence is TGTGCCAGCCGAGCTAAGAGGACTAGCGGGAGTAAGGACACCGGGGAGCTGTTTTTT.

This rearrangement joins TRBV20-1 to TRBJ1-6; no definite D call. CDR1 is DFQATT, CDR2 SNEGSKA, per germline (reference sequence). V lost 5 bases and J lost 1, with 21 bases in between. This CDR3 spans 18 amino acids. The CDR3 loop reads CSAEGSEQPRSYNSPLHF. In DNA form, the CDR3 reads TGCAGTGCTGAGGGCAGCGAGCAGCCAAGATCCTATAATTCACCCCTCCACTTT.

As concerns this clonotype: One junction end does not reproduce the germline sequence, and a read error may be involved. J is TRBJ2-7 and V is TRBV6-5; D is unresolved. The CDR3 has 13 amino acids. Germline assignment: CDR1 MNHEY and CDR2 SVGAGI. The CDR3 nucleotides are TGTGCCAGCAGTTACTCCGGACCCTACGGGCAGTACTTC. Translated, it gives CASSYSGPYGQYF.